The 2 T cell receptor beta chains below were found in one sample sequenced in a study of neoadjuvant anti-PD-1 for oral cavity cancer. Sample time point: after neoadjuvant nivolumab, at surgical resection. Clones were sequenced by immunoSEQ multiplex PCR, and TCRdb holds only the in-frame ones, with some missing. Of about 24,000 clones in the sample, approximately 27% were seen once. Sample: tumor tissue, taken after nivolumab (anti-PD-1) treatment. Source of these receptors: a person aged 40 to 85 with oral cavity squamous cell carcinoma.

This clone was seen once. This sequence joins TRBV23-1 and TRBJ2-1; TRBD1 or TRBD2 may be the D gene (5 bases each). TRBV23-1 counts as an open reading frame of uncertain function. This CDR3 has 13 residues. Between the trimmed V and J ends, which lost 4 bases and 10 bases, there was a span of 14 bases. CDR3 sequence: CASSLGGSVEQFF. In DNA form, the CDR3 reads TGCGCCAGCAGTCTTGGGGGTTCGGTGGAGCAGTTCTTC.

The J gene is TRBJ2-7, the V gene TRBV9; D might be TRBD1 or TRBD2, each matching 5 bases. CDR1 and CDR2 from the germline V gene are SGDLS and YYNGEE. V gave up 6 bases and J gave up 2 bases, with 15 bases separating them. The CDR3 spans 14 residues. The CDR3, as DNA: TGTGCCAGCAAGTGCCGGGACGCAGCCTACGAGCAGTACTTC. Amino acids: CASKCRDAAYEQYF. The variable domain in full, completed from reference TRBV9 and TRBJ2-7, reads DSGVTQTPKHLITATGQRVTLRCSPRSGDLSVYWYQQSLDQGLQFLIQYYNGEERAKGNILERFSAQQFPDLHSELNLSSLELGDSALYFCASKCRDAAYEQYFGPGTRLTVT.